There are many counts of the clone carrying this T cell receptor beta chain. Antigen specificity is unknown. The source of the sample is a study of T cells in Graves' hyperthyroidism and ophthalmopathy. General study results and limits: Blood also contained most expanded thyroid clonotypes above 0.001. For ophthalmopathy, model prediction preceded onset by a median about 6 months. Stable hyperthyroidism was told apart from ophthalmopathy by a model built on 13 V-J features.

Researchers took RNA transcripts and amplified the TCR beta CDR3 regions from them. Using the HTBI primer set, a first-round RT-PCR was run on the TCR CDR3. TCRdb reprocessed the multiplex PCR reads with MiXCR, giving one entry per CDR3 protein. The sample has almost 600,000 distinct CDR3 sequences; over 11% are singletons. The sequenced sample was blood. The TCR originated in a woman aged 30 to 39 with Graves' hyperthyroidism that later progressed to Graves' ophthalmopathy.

DNA for the CDR3: TGTGCCAGCAGCCCATCTCAGGGGGTAGGCAATCAGCCCCAGCATTTT. As protein: CASSPSQGVGNQPQHF. The V gene is TRBV3-1, the J gene TRBJ1-5; 7 bases fit TRBD1. CDR1 is LGHDT and CDR2 is YNNKEL in the germline V gene (reference sequence). V was pared by 4 bases and J by 2 bases, with 8 bases of the junction left unmatched. The CDR3 runs 16 residues.